This is a list of T cell receptor beta chains from one sample in a study of T cells after posttransplantation cyclophosphamide. Sequencing used immunoSEQ multiplex PCR; TCRdb keeps in-frame clones, though not all of them. The sample yields about 18,000 clones, around 84% seen once. Sequencing was performed on PBMCs, taken after allogeneic stem cell transplant with calcineurin inhibitor and methotrexate. These receptors were taken from a female patient under 30 who received an allogeneic stem cell transplant from an unrelated donor, was CMV-positive, and had acute and chronic GVHD. Among the T cells, some may be from the graft donor. Each CDR3 is given with its conserved first and last residue. D genes are given only for firm matches. Clone size is stated in some rows and not others, as once, few, many or a class when expanded.

V gene,clone size,J gene,D gene,CDR3 protein,CDR3 DNA
TRBV30,once,TRBJ2-2,NA,CACIRGGANTGELFF,TGTGCCTGTATCCGTGGCGGCGCGAACACCGGGGAGCTGTTTTTT
TRBV7-2,NA,TRBJ2-7,TRBD2,CASSLAGERGYEQYF,TGTGCCAGCAGCTTAGCGGGGGAGCGGGGTTACGAGCAGTACTTC
TRBV19,NA,TRBJ1-1,NA,CASSIGLLVAVNTEAFF,TGTGCCAGTAGTATCGGCCTTCTAGTGGCAGTGAACACTGAAGCTTTCTTT
TRBV5-1,NA,TRBJ2-7,TRBD2,CASSLAVGTSGSYEQYF,TGCGCCAGCAGCTTGGCTGTTGGGACTAGCGGGAGCTACGAGCAGTACTTC
TRBV28,NA,TRBJ1-1,TRBD1,CASSSADRAMNTEAFF,TGTGCCAGCAGTTCCGCGGACAGGGCGATGAACACTGAAGCTTTCTTT
TRBV15,NA,TRBJ1-2,NA,CATSRDPGNYGYTF,TGTGCCACCAGCAGAGATCCCGGGAACTATGGCTACACCTTC
TRBV27,NA,TRBJ2-1,NA,CASSLLRAYNEQFF,TGTGCCAGCAGTTTGTTGCGTGCGTACAATGAGCAGTTCTTC
TRBV5-7,NA,TRBJ1-3,TRBD1,CASSFGRGPGNTIYF,TGTGCCAGCAGCTTTGGCAGGGGGCCTGGAAACACCATATATTTT
TRBV27,NA,TRBJ2-5,TRBD2,CASSSSSGFLQETQYF,TGTGCCAGCAGTTCCTCTAGCGGTTTTTTGCAAGAGACCCAGTACTTC
TRBV28,NA,TRBJ1-5,TRBD1,CASSPDRDLYQPQHF,TGTGCCAGCAGCCCTGACAGGGATCTTTACCAGCCCCAGCATTTT
TRBV7-2,NA,TRBJ2-2,TRBD2,CASRPSGTGNTGELFF,TGTGCCAGCAGACCCAGCGGGACCGGGAACACCGGGGAGCTGTTTTTT
TRBV30,NA,TRBJ2-5,NA,CAWSAVAGETQYF,TGTGCCTGGAGTGCGGTAGCAGGGGAGACCCAGTACTTC